The 20 T cell receptor beta chains below come from one sample, sequenced in a study of cytomegalovirus exposure and HLA in healthy donors. The primer mix had 60 Vbeta and 13 Jbeta primers. Clones were read by immunoSEQ multiplex PCR, and TCRdb kept only the in-frame ones, dropping some. Among 220,000 or so clones listed, roughly 75% were seen once. The sequencing sample was made of PBMCs. These receptors all stem from a woman in her 30s in good health and CMV-seronegative.

The J gene is TRBJ2-1, the V gene TRBV27, with TRBD1 matching over 9 bases. V lost 2 bases to trimming and J lost 5 bases; unmatched junction nucleotides: 10. Germline V gene sequence: CDR1 MNHEY, CDR2 SMNVEV (reference sequence). The length of the CDR3 is 17 residues. The CDR3 spells CASSLQAGTGLNNEQFF. DNA for the CDR3: TGTGCCAGCAGTTTACAAGCCGGGACAGGGTTGAACAATGAGCAGTTCTTC.

The chain links TRBV7-2 to TRBJ2-3, with TRBD2 matching over 12 bases. CDR1 is SGHTA, CDR2 FQGNSA, per germline. With 6 bases clipped from V and 1 base from J, the junction kept 5 bases outside the gene matches. The CDR3 contains 16 residues. Here the CDR3 reads CASSWTSGARTDTQYF. The CDR3 DNA follows: TGTGCCAGCAGTTGGACTAGCGGGGCCCGCACAGATACGCAGTATTTT.

This CDR3 is CASSAGGKGYTF. The CDR3 DNA sequence: TGTGCCAGCAGTGCAGGGGGAAAGGGCTACACCTTC. The V call is TRBV27, the J call TRBJ1-2, with 7 positions matching TRBD1. CDR3 length: 12 amino acids. Germline CDR1 MNHEY, CDR2 SMNVEV (reference sequence). V lost 5 bases, J lost 8 bases, and 5 bases stayed unmatched.

This chain joins TRBV18 and TRBJ2-5; no definite D call. The CDR3 is 12 amino acids. Per the germline V gene, CDR1 is KGHSH and CDR2 is LQKENI. V lost 3 bases to trimming and J lost 1 base, with 3 bases between them. CDR3 DNA: TGTGCCAGCTCACCGGCCCAAGAGACCCAGTACTTC. As protein: CASSPAQETQYF. The full variable domain, completed using reference TRBV18 and TRBJ2-5, is NAGVMQNPRHLVRRRGQEARLRCSPMKGHSHVYWYRQLPEEGLKFMVYLQKENIIDESGMPKERFSAEFPKEGPSILRIQQVVRGDSAAYFCASSPAQETQYFGPGTRLLVL.

This chain uses TRBV9 with TRBJ2-3; TRBD2 matches 7 bases. V trimming: 3 bases; J trimming: 9 bases; junction bases outside the gene matches: 19. This CDR3 contains 17 residues. Germline-derived CDR1 and CDR2 are SGDLS and YYNGEE. Written as DNA, the CDR3 is TGTGCCAGCAGCGCGGGAGGATGGGGAGGGAGGGCGGACACGCAGTATTTT. It yields the protein CASSAGGWGGRADTQYF.

CDR3 residues: CASSLNRGRDYGYTF. In nucleotides, the CDR3 is TGTGCCAGCAGTTTAAACAGGGGGCGCGACTATGGCTACACCTTC. The rearrangement links TRBV27 to TRBJ1-2; TRBD1 matches 9 bases. Germline trimming cut 2 bases from V and 3 bases from J; bases unmatched to any gene: 4. The CDR3 contains 15 residues. Germline lookup yields CDR1 MNHEY and CDR2 SMNVEV (reference sequence).

The chain joins TRBV6-5 to TRBJ2-1; D is undetermined. This CDR3 is 15 amino acids long. The V and J ends lost 6 bases and 0 bases respectively, with 12 bases between them. Germline assignment: CDR1 MNHEY and CDR2 SVGAGI. The CDR3 loop is CASRSSVSSYNEQFF. As DNA, the CDR3 is TGTGCCAGCAGATCAAGCGTCAGCTCCTACAATGAGCAGTTCTTC.

V and J are TRBV18 and TRBJ2-3; a weak D match, TRBD1 (6 bases). V was pared by 2 bases and J by 1 base, with 16 bases between. Germline V gene data show CDR1 as KGHSH and CDR2 as LQKENI. The CDR3 sequence is 17 residues long. The CDR3 DNA reads as TGTGCCAGCTCACCAGATATCGGACAGATCCGCACAGATACGCAGTATTTT. Translation gives CASSPDIGQIRTDTQYF.

The gene calls are TRBV5-4 and TRBJ1-1; D may be TRBD1 (5 bases). The V gene's germline CDR1 is SGHNT and CDR2 YYREEE (reference sequence). This CDR3 contains 18 residues. V lost 0 bases to trimming and J lost 1 base, with 19 bases between them. As DNA, the CDR3 is TGTGCCAGCAGCTTGGCGGGGGACTTATTCGAGGGGAACACTGAAGCTTTCTTT. As protein: CASSLAGDLFEGNTEAFF.

The chain combines TRBV11-3 with TRBJ1-1; 7 bases are a match to TRBD1. Germline V gene data show CDR1 as SGHNT and CDR2 as YENEEA. V lost 10 bases and J lost 1; bases outside the gene matches: 12. This CDR3 is built from 15 residues. CDR3 coding DNA: TGTGCCACTTCGACCGATTGGACAGGGAACACTGAAGCTTTCTTT. This translates into CATSTDWTGNTEAFF.

V gene TRBV20-1 combines with J gene TRBJ2-3; tentatively, D is TRBD2 (6 bases). The germline CDR1 and CDR2 sequences are DFQATT and SNEGSKA (reference sequence). The CDR3 is 11 amino acids. V was trimmed by 6 bases and J by 5 bases, leaving 9 bases between them. The CDR3 sequence: CSAAGLDTQYF. CDR3 in DNA: TGCAGTGCAGCGGGCCTAGATACGCAGTATTTT.

This clone was detected only a few times. The chain has TRBV6-6 and TRBJ2-7; 8 nucleotides align to TRBD2. V shed 0 bases, J shed 2 bases, and the junction held 3 bases outside the gene matches. This CDR3 is built from 15 residues. Germline-derived CDR1 and CDR2 are MNHNY and SVGAGI (reference sequence). The CDR3 here is CASSYSSGTTYEQYF. CDR3 in DNA: TGTGCCAGCAGTTACTCTAGCGGGACTACCTACGAGCAGTACTTC.

The table lists this clone with a few counts. The V call is TRBV27, the J call TRBJ2-7; 11 nucleotides line up with TRBD2. The trim removed 8 bases at V and 3 bases at J, leaving 12 bases unmatched. The CDR3 is 16 amino acids. Germline V gene data show CDR1 as MNHEY and CDR2 as SMNVEV (reference sequence). CDR3 DNA: TGTGCCAGCTTCAACGCCGGGACTAGCGGCAACTACGAGCAGTACTTC. Its protein product is CASFNAGTSGNYEQYF.

The chain links TRBV2 to TRBJ1-2; 9 bases are shared with TRBD1. Germline-derived CDR1 and CDR2 are SNHLY and FYNNEI. The CDR3 sequence is 14 residues long. V was pared by 6 bases and J by 6 bases, with 8 bases of the junction left unmatched. In DNA, the CDR3 is TGTGCCAGCAGGGTACAGGGGGCGTGGAATGGCTACACCTTC. This codes for CASRVQGAWNGYTF. The full variable domain, with the rest looked up from reference TRBV2 and TRBJ1-2, is EPEVTQTPSHQVTQMGQEVILRCVPISNHLYFYWYRQILGQKVEFLVSFYNNEISEKSEIFDDQFSVERPDGSNFTLKIRSTKLEDSAMYFCASRVQGAWNGYTFGSGTRLTVV.

V is TRBV18 and J is TRBJ1-2; 7 bases line up with TRBD1. Germline-derived CDR1 and CDR2 are KGHSH and LQKENI. Germline trimming cut 1 base from V and 1 base from J; bases unmatched to any gene: 3. The CDR3 totals 15 residues. CDR3 in amino acids: CASSPRDSNNYGYTF. The CDR3 DNA is TGTGCCAGCTCACCACGGGACAGCAATAACTATGGCTACACCTTC. The full variable domain, completed using reference TRBV18 and TRBJ1-2, is NAGVMQNPRHLVRRRGQEARLRCSPMKGHSHVYWYRQLPEEGLKFMVYLQKENIIDESGMPKERFSAEFPKEGPSILRIQQVVRGDSAAYFCASSPRDSNNYGYTFGSGTRLTVV.

This clone came up a few times. The rearrangement joins TRBV5-1 to TRBJ1-1, with TRBD1 identical over 8 bases. This CDR3 spans 16 amino acids. CDR1 is SGHRS and CDR2 is YFSETQ in the germline V gene. The ends lost 4 bases at V and 10 bases at J; junction bases unmatched: 18. This CDR3 is CASSPVTGGMNPAAFF. As DNA, the CDR3 is TGCGCCAGCAGCCCGGTCACAGGGGGAATGAACCCTGCAGCTTTCTTT.

The V and J genes are TRBV6-5 and TRBJ1-2, with 10 bases matching TRBD1. Germline CDR1 is MNHEY and CDR2 is SVGAGI. V lost 6 bases, J lost 6 bases, and 10 bases stayed unmatched. The CDR3 length is 15 residues. The CDR3 reads CASSVSGTGADGYTF. The CDR3 DNA reads as TGTGCCAGCAGCGTTTCCGGGACAGGGGCTGATGGCTACACCTTC.

The chain couples TRBV6-4 to TRBJ2-2, with a weak D call TRBD2 (5 bases). The V and J ends lost 0 bases and 6 bases respectively, with 14 bases between them. CDR1 and CDR2 from the germline V gene are MRHNA and SNTAGT. This CDR3 has 16 residues. The CDR3 coding sequence is TGTGCCAGCAGTGACTCCACTAGGACTGGGCCCGGGGAGCTGTTTTTT. This encodes CASSDSTRTGPGELFF.

The chain has TRBV6-6 and TRBJ2-5; maybe TRBD2 (6 bases). The V and J ends lost 2 bases and 9 bases respectively, with 13 bases between them. The CDR3 runs 13 residues. The germline V gene has CDR1 MNHNY and CDR2 SVGAGI (reference sequence). The DNA of the CDR3 is TGTGCCAGCAGTTACGGCGGGGATGGGGCCCAGTACTTC. Translation: CASSYGGDGAQYF.

V and J are TRBV30 and TRBJ1-2, with TRBD1 matching over 8 bases. Germline V gives CDR1 GTSNPN, CDR2 SVGIG (reference sequence). After removal of 8 bases from V and 8 bases from J, the junction contained 16 bases not matched to a gene. The CDR3 has 14 residues. As DNA, the CDR3 is TGTGCCGGCACACAGGGGGAAGTCGGAAAGGGCTACACCTTC. Translation gives CAGTQGEVGKGYTF.